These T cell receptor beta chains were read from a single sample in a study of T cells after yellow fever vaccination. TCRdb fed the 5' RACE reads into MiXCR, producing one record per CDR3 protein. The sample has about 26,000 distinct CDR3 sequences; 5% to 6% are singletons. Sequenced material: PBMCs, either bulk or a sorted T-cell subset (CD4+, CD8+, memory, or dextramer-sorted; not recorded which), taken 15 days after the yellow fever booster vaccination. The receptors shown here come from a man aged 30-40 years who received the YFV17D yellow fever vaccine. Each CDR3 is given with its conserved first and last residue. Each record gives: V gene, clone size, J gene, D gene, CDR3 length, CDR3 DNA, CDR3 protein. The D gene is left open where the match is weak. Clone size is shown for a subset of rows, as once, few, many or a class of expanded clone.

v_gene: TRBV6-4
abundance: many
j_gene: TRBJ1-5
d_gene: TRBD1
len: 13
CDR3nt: TGTGCCAGTTCAACAGGGGTTAATCAGCCCCAGCATTTT
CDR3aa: CASSTGVNQPQHF

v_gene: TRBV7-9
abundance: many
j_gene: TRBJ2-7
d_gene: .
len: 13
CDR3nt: TGTGCCAGCAGCCAGGGACACGATTACGAGCAGTACTTC
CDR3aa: CASSQGHDYEQYF

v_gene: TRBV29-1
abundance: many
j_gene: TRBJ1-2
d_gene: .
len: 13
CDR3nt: TGCAGCGACTCTATGGGGCCGATCTATGGCTACACCTTC
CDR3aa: CSDSMGPIYGYTF

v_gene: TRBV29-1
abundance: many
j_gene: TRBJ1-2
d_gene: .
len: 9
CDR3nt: TGCAGCGTTGAAAGTGGCTACACCTTC
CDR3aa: CSVESGYTF

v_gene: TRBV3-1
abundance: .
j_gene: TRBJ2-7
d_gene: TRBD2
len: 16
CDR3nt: TGTGCCTGCAGCCAAGGAGCGGGAGGGCCTAATCGCGAGCAGTACTTC
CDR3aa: CACSQGAGGPNREQYF

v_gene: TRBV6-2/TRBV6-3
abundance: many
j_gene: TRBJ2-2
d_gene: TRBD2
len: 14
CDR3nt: TGTGCCAGCAGTTACCCGGGAGGCACCGGGGAGCTGTTTTTT
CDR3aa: CASSYPGGTGELFF

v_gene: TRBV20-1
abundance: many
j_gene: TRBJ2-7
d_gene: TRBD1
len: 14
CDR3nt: TGCAGTGCTAGGATGGGGACAGGGGAGGCCGAGCAGTACTTC
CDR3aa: CSARMGTGEAEQYF

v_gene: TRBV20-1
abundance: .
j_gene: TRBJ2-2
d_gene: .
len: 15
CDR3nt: TGCAGTGCGCTCCCTGTGGAGGGGTACACCGGGGAGCTGTTTTTT
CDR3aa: CSALPVEGYTGELFF

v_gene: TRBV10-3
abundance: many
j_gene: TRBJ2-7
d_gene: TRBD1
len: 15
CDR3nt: TGTGCCATCAGTGGGACAGGACGAAGCTCCTACGAGCAGTACTTC
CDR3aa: CAISGTGRSSYEQYF

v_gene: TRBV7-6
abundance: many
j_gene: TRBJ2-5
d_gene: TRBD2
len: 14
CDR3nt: TGTGCCAGCAGTCCGGGACTAGCGGAAGAGACCCAGTACTTC
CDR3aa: CASSPGLAEETQYF

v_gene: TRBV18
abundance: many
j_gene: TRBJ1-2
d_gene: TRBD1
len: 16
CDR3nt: TGTGCCAGCTCAACCGCGGTCGACAGGGGATACCTCGGCTACACCTTC
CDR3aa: CASSTAVDRGYLGYTF

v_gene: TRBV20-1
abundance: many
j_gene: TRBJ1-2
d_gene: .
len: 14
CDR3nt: TGCAGTGCTAGGCCGGGACAATCTCCCTATGGCTACACCTTC
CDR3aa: CSARPGQSPYGYTF

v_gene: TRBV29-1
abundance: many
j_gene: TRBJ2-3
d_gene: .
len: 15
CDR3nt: TGCAGCGTTGAAGGAGTCCCGGGAGACACAGATACGCAGTATTTT
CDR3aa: CSVEGVPGDTDTQYF

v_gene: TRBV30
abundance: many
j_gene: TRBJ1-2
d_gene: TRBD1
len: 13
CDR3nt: TGTGCCCGTGGGGACAGAAGGTCCTATGGCTACACCTTC
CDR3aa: CARGDRRSYGYTF

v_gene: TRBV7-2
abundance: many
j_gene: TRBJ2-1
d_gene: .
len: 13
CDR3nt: TGTGCCAGCAGCCCAGTATCCAACAATGAGCAGTTCTTC
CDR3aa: CASSPVSNNEQFF

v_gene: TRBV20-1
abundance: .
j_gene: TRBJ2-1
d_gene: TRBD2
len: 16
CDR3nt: TGCAGTGCTAGAATCGGCGCGCGAGGCGGGAGGCATGAGCAGTTCTTC
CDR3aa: CSARIGARGGRHEQFF

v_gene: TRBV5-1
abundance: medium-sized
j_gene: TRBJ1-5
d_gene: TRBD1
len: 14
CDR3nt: TGCGCCAGCAGCTCGGGACAGCTCAATCAGCCCCAGCATTTT
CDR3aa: CASSSGQLNQPQHF

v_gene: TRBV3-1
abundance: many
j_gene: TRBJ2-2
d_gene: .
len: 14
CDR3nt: TGTGCCAGCAGCCGTGAGTTGGTGGCCGGGGAGCTGTTTTTT
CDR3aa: CASSRELVAGELFF

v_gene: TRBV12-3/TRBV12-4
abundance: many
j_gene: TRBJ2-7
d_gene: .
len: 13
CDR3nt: TGTGCCAGCAAACAGGGTTATCCCTACGAGCAGTACTTC
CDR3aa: CASKQGYPYEQYF

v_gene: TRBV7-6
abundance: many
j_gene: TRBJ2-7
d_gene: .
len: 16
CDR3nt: TGTGCCAGCAGCTTAGCCGAGGGAGGTAGGACCTACGAGCAGTACTTC
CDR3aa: CASSLAEGGRTYEQYF

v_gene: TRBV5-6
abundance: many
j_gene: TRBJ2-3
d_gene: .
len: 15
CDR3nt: TGTGCCAGCAGCTTGCGGGAGTCGGATGAGGATACGCAGTATTTT
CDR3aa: CASSLRESDEDTQYF

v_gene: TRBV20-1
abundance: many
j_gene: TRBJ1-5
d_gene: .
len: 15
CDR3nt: TGCAGTGCTAACTCCCCGACAGGAAGCAATCAGCCCCAGCATTTT
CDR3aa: CSANSPTGSNQPQHF

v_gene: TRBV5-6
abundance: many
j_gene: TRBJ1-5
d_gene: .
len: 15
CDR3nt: TGTGCCAGCAGCTTCCAAGGGGCGGGCAATCAGCCCCAGCATTTT
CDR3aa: CASSFQGAGNQPQHF

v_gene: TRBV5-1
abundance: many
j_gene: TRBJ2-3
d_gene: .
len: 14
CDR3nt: TGCGCCAGCAGCTTGGCCGAGCGCACAGATACGCAGTATTTT
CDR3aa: CASSLAERTDTQYF

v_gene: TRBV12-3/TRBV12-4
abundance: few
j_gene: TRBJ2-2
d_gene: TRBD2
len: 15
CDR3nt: TGTGCCAGCACCAAAGCGGGAGTGGGGACCGGGGAGCTGTTTTTT
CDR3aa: CASTKAGVGTGELFF

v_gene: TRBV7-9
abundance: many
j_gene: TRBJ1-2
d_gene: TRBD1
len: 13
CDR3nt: TGTGCCAGCAGTTTGGGACAGGGGTATGGCTACACCTTC
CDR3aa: CASSLGQGYGYTF

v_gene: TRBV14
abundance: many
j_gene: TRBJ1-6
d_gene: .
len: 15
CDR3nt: TGTGCCAGCAGCCCCCTCGGAGGGGGGAATTCACCCCTCCACTTT
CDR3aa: CASSPLGGGNSPLHF

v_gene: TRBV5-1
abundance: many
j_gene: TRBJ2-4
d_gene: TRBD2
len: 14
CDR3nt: TGCGCCAGCAGCAATGGCGGGAGGGCTGACATTCAGTACTTC
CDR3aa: CASSNGGRADIQYF

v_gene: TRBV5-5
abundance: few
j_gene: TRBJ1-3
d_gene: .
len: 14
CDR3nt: TGTGCCAGCAGCACACAGGGTGCTGGAAACACCATATATTTT
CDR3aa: CASSTQGAGNTIYF

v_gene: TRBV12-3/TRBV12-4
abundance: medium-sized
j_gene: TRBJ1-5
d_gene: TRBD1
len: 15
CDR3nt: TGTGCCAGCAGAACCGACAGGGGGATTAATCAGCCCCAGCATTTT
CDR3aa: CASRTDRGINQPQHF

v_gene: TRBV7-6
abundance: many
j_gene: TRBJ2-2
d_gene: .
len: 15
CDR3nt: TGTGCCAGCAGCTTAGAAGGGCCAGGGACCGGGGAGCTGTTTTTT
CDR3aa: CASSLEGPGTGELFF

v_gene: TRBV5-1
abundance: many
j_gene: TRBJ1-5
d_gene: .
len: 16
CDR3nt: TGCGCCAGCAGCTTGGGGGGGACCGAGGCTAATCAGCCCCAGCATTTT
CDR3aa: CASSLGGTEANQPQHF

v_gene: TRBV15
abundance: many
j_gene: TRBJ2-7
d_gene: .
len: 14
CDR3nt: TGTGCCACCAGCGGAGGGGCCTCTAAGTACGAGCAGTACTTC
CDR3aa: CATSGGASKYEQYF

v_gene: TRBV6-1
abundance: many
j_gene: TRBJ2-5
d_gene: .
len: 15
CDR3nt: TGTGCCAGCCGCCACGCCGGGGCCGATCAAGAGACCCAGTACTTC
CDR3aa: CASRHAGADQETQYF

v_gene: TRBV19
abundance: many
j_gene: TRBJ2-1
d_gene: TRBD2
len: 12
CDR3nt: TGTGCCTCCGGGACTAGGTACAATGAGCAGTTCTTC
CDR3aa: CASGTRYNEQFF

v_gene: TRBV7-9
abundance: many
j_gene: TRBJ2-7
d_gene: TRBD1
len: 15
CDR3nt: TGTGCCAGCAGCTCCTGGGACAGGGGGCGAATAGAGCAGTACTTC
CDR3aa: CASSSWDRGRIEQYF

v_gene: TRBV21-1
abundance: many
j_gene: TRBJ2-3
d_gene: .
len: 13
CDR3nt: TGTGCCAGCAATATAGCGGACACAGATACGCAGTATTTT
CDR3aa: CASNIADTDTQYF

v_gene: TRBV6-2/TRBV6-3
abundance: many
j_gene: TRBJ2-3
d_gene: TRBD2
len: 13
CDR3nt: TGTGCCAGCAGACGCGGGGGAGCAGATACGCAGTATTTT
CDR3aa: CASRRGGADTQYF

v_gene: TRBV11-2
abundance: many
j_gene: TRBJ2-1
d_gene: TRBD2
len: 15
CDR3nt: TGTGCCAGCAGCCGTACTAGCGGGAGGGACAATGAGCAGTTCTTC
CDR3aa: CASSRTSGRDNEQFF

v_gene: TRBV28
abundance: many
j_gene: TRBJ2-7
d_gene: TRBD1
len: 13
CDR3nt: TGTGCCAGCAGCTCGGGACAGCTTTACGAGCAGTACTTC
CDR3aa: CASSSGQLYEQYF

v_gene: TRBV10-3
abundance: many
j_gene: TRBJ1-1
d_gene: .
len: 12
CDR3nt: TGTGCCACCGTACGGGGGAACACTGAAGCTTTCTTT
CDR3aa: CATVRGNTEAFF

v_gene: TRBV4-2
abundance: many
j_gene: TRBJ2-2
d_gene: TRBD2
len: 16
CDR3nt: TGTGCCAGCAGCCATACCGGGACTAGCGGCACCGGGGAGCTGTTTTTT
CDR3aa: CASSHTGTSGTGELFF

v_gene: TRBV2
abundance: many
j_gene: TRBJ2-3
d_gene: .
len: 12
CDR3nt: TGTGCCGCTTTGGACTCGACAGATACGCAGTATTTT
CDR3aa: CAALDSTDTQYF

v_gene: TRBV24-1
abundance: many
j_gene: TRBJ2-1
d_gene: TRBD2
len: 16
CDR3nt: TGTGCCACCAGTGTCCCGACTAGCGGGGGTCCATATGGGCAGTTCTTC
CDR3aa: CATSVPTSGGPYGQFF

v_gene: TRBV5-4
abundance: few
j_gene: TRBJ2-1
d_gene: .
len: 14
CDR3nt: TGTGCCAGCAGCCCAGTAAAACCTTACAATGAGCAGTTCTTC
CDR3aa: CASSPVKPYNEQFF

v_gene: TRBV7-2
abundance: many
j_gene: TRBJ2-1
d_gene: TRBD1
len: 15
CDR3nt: TGTGCCAGCAGCCGACCGGGACAGGGGGGCAATGAGCAGTTCTTC
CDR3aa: CASSRPGQGGNEQFF

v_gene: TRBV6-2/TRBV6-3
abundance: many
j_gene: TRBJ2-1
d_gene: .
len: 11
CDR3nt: TGTGCCAGCAGCCAGGCATATGAGCAGTTCTTC
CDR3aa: CASSQAYEQFF

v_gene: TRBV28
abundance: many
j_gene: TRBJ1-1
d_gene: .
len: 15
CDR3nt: TGTGCCAGCACAGGGAACTACGTTATGAACACTGAAGCTTTCTTT
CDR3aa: CASTGNYVMNTEAFF

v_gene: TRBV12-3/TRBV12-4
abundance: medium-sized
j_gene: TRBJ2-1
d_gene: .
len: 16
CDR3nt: TGTGCCAGCAGTTTGAGGAGACGGAACTCCTACAATGAGCAGTTCTTC
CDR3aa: CASSLRRRNSYNEQFF

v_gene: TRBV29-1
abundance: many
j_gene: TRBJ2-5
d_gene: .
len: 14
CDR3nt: TGCAGCGTCATGCGGGATCCCGCGTCAGAGACCCAGTACTTC
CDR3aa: CSVMRDPASETQYF

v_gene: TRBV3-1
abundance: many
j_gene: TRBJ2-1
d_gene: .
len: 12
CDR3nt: TGTGCCAGCGCCACCTTAGGTGCTGAGCAGTTCTTC
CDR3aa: CASATLGAEQFF

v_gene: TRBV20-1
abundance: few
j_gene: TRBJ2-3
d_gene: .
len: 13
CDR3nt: TGCAGTGCCGAGTCGACAGGCACAGATACGCAGTATTTT
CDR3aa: CSAESTGTDTQYF

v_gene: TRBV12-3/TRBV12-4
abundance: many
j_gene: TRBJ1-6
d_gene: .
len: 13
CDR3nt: TGTGCCAGCAGTGGGGGAGGTGGGTCACCCCTCCACTTT
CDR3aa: CASSGGGGSPLHF